These 6 T cell receptor beta chains came from one sample sequenced in a study of blood T cell repertoires in COVID-19. Libraries were prepared by immunoSEQ multiplex PCR; TCRdb keeps only in-frame clonotypes and omits some of them. The sample includes 90,000 to 110,000 clones, less than 90% of them seen just once. Sample: peripheral blood. The receptors originated from a woman aged 55-70 years with acute or convalescent COVID-19.

The chain uses TRBV19 and TRBJ2-1; 8 nucleotides align to TRBD2. Germline values: CDR1 LNHDA, CDR2 SQIVND (reference sequence). The junction had 8 bases not matched to a gene; V was cut back by 1 base and J by 3 bases. The CDR3 spans 17 residues. The CDR3, as DNA: TGTGCCAGTAGTATAGGGGGGGCGGGAGGTCTCTACAATGAGCAGTTCTTC. Its protein is CASSIGGAGGLYNEQFF.

The chain employs TRBV7-2 and TRBJ1-2, with a tentative D call TRBD1 (6 bases). Germline V CDR1 and CDR2: SGHTA, FQGNSA. V dropped 10 bases and J dropped 4 bases, with 13 bases sitting between them. This CDR3 is built from 12 residues. For the CDR3, the DNA is TGTGCCACCCAACAGGGCGGCTATGGCTACACCTTC. Its protein is CATQQGGYGYTF. Full variable domain (rest looked up from reference TRBV7-2 and TRBJ1-2): GAGVSQSPSNKVTEKGKDVELRCDPISGHTALYWYRQSLGQGLEFLIYFQGNSAPDKSGLPSDRFSAERTGGSVSTLTIQRTQQEDSAVYLCATQQGGYGYTFGSGTRLTVV.

The chain combines TRBV6-1 with TRBJ1-4; 7 bases fit TRBD1. Germline CDR1 and CDR2: MNHNS and SASEGT. The CDR3 extends over 16 amino acids. V lost 4 bases, J lost 7 bases, and 12 bases stayed unmatched. CDR3 amino acids: CASSAFAQGTGEKLFF. CDR3 DNA: TGTGCCAGCAGTGCCTTCGCACAGGGGACGGGTGAAAAACTGTTTTTT.

This clone showed up just once. The chain joins TRBV30 to TRBJ1-5; the D gene is possibly TRBD1 (5 bases). Trimming pared 2 bases from V and 0 bases from J, leaving 14 bases between. Germline lookup yields CDR1 GTSNPN and CDR2 SVGIG (reference sequence). This CDR3 has 16 residues. CDR3 in DNA: TGTGCCTGGAGTATTGGAGGAGGGACTAGCAATCAGCCCCAGCATTTT. Protein product: CAWSIGGGTSNQPQHF.

This chain uses TRBV11-2 with TRBJ2-5; D is undetermined. Germline V gene lookup returns CDR1 SGHAT and CDR2 FQNNGV. The CDR3 has 12 residues. V lost 0 bases, J lost 4 bases, and 3 bases lay in between. The CDR3 DNA is TGTGCCAGCAGCTTAGACCGAGAGACCCAGTACTTC. This gives the protein CASSLDRETQYF.

This clone was picked up a small number of times. V usage is TRBV28 and J usage is TRBJ2-3; 13 positions agree with TRBD2. The germline CDR1 and CDR2 sequences are MDHEN and SYDVKM. The junction had 9 bases not matched to a gene; V was cut back by 5 bases and J by 4 bases. The CDR3 covers 17 residues. The CDR3 region is CASSRRTSGRLSDTQYF. DNA of the CDR3: TGTGCCAGCAGTCGTCGGACTAGCGGGAGACTATCAGATACGCAGTATTTT. Variable domain in full (rest from reference TRBV28 and TRBJ2-3): DVKVTQSSRYLVKRTGEKVFLECVQDMDHENMFWYRQDPGLGLRLIYFSYDVKMKEKGDIPEGYSVSREKKERFSLILESASTNQTSMYLCASSRRTSGRLSDTQYFGPGTRLTVL.